The clone carrying this T cell receptor (beta chain) was observed at least ten times. The sample belongs to a study of T cells in Graves' hyperthyroidism and ophthalmopathy. TCR beta CDR3 region amplification was performed from RNA transcripts. With the HTBI primer set, the TCR CDR3 went through a first round of RT-PCR. TCRdb passed the multiplex PCR reads through MiXCR, listing each CDR3 protein once. The table lists fewer than 750,000 distinct CDR3 sequences, around 15% of them singletons. Germline-derived CDR1 and CDR2 are SNHLY and FYNNEI. Trimming stripped 6 bases from V and 0 bases from J, with 11 bases between. CDR3 size: 14 residues.

This receptor was taken from a woman in her thirties or forties with Graves' ophthalmopathy. The chain joins TRBV2 to TRBJ2-5; D uncertain. The sequenced sample consisted of blood. The CDR3 here is CASRGPRYQETQYF. CDR3 coding DNA: TGTGCCAGCAGAGGGCCACGGTACCAAGAGACCCAGTACTTC.